The 11 T cell receptor beta chains presented below share a single source sample, sequenced in a study of blood T cell repertoires in COVID-19. Produced via immunoSEQ multiplex PCR; TCRdb's table is partial and in-frame only. The data show around 93,000 clones, around 80% seen once. The sequenced sample was peripheral blood. These receptors all come from an elderly man with acute or convalescent COVID-19.

This clone was detected only once. This rearrangement joins TRBV7-8 to TRBJ1-6, with 8 bases that match TRBD1. Germline V lookup: CDR1 SGHVS, CDR2 FQNEAQ. The CDR3 consists of 16 residues. Trimming at V came to 4 bases and at J to 11 bases, leaving 13 bases not matched to a gene. The CDR3 sequence is CASSWDDRGNRAPLHF. The CDR3 DNA reads as TGTGCCAGCAGCTGGGACGACAGGGGTAACCGAGCACCCCTCCACTTT. Full variable domain (rest looked up from reference TRBV7-8 and TRBJ1-6): GAGVSQSPRYKVAKRGQDVALRCDPISGHVSLFWYQQALGQGPEFLTYFQNEAQLDKSGLPSDRFFAERPEGSVSTLKIQRTQQEDSAVYLCASSWDDRGNRAPLHFGNGTRLTVT.

CDR3 sequence: CASSYGARGQPQHF. For the CDR3, the DNA is TGTGCCAGCAGTTACGGGGCCCGAGGCCAGCCCCAGCATTTT. The gene calls are TRBV6-5 and TRBJ1-5; maybe TRBD1 (5 bases). This CDR3 contains 14 residues. Germline-derived CDR1 and CDR2 are MNHEY and SVGAGI. V gave up 2 bases and J gave up 7 bases, with 12 bases separating them.

V gene TRBV27 combines with J gene TRBJ2-1; 7 bases align to TRBD2. This CDR3 is built from 18 residues. Trimming took 4 bases from V and 7 from J; bases not matched to a gene: 19. Germline CDR1 MNHEY, CDR2 SMNVEV (reference sequence). The CDR3 spells CASSSPPGRGRARNEQFF. CDR3 DNA: TGTGCCAGCAGTTCCCCCCCCGGACGGGGGAGGGCCCGGAATGAGCAGTTCTTC.

This clone was seen more than once but under ten times. The chain combines TRBV7-9 with TRBJ2-7, with TRBD2 matching over 8 bases. Germline V gives CDR1 SEHNR, CDR2 FQNEAQ (reference sequence). The ends lost 1 base at V and 0 bases at J; junction bases unmatched: 8. The CDR3 contains 17 residues. The CDR3: CASSLDPPREASYEQYF. The CDR3 DNA sequence: TGTGCCAGCAGCTTAGACCCACCGCGGGAGGCCTCCTACGAGCAGTACTTC.

The genes are TRBV29-1 and TRBJ2-7; possibly TRBD2 for D (6 bases). Germline V gene sequence: CDR1 SQVTM, CDR2 ANQGSEA. V lost 4 bases and J lost 0, with 7 bases in between. CDR3 length: 12 residues. The CDR3, as DNA: TGCAGCGTTGGGGGGGACTCCTACGAGCAGTACTTC. The encoded protein is CSVGGDSYEQYF.

The chain links TRBV7-2 to TRBJ2-5; 8 bases are shared with TRBD2. The CDR3 spans 15 residues. CDR1 and CDR2 (germline): SGHTA, FQGNSA. Trimming cost V 2 bases and J 5 bases; bases outside gene matches: 7. CDR3 in amino acids: CASSLNGGAWETQYF. The CDR3 nucleotides read TGTGCCAGCAGCTTAAACGGGGGGGCGTGGGAGACCCAGTACTTC. The full variable domain, with the rest looked up from reference TRBV7-2 and TRBJ2-5, is GAGVSQSPSNKVTEKGKDVELRCDPISGHTALYWYRQSLGQGLEFLIYFQGNSAPDKSGLPSDRFSAERTGGSVSTLTIQRTQQEDSAVYLCASSLNGGAWETQYFGPGTRLLVL.

This chain connects TRBV10-3 to TRBJ2-1, with D tentatively TRBD2 (6 bases). The CDR3 runs to 18 residues. Germline V lookup: CDR1 ENHRY, CDR2 SYGVKD. V lost 2 bases and J 5 bases, leaving 22 bases between the germline ends. The DNA for the CDR3 is TGTGCCATCAGTGAGAGGGACTTTGAGCCCTTTAGGAACAATGAGCAGTTCTTC. It translates to CAISERDFEPFRNNEQFF.

The chain couples TRBV2 to TRBJ1-3, with 7 nucleotides matching TRBD1. CDR1 SNHLY and CDR2 FYNNEI come from the germline V gene. CDR3 length: 15 residues. V gave up 8 bases and J gave up 0 bases; unmatched junction bases: 7. Here the CDR3 DNA reads TGTGCCAGCCATGGAAGGGGGCACTCTGGAAACACCATATATTTT. Protein sequence: CASHGRGHSGNTIYF.

The chain links TRBV30 to TRBJ1-4; no clear D. Trimming took 3 bases from V and 8 from J, leaving 13 bases between them. Per the germline V gene, CDR1 is GTSNPN and CDR2 is SVGIG (reference sequence). The CDR3 contains 13 residues. Here the CDR3 DNA reads TGTGCCTGGAGCGGGAGATTCCGAGAAAAACTGTTTTTT. Translated, it gives CAWSGRFREKLFF.

This clone appeared a few times. V usage is TRBV6-5 and J usage is TRBJ2-1; 9 bases match TRBD2. Germline CDR1 and CDR2: MNHEY and SVGAGI. Germline trimming cut 2 bases from V and 10 bases from J; bases unmatched to any gene: 6. This CDR3 region has 14 residues. The CDR3: CASSYRGRAREQFF. In DNA, the CDR3 is TGTGCCAGCAGTTACCGCGGGAGGGCCAGGGAGCAGTTCTTC.

The rearrangement joins TRBV5-1 to TRBJ2-7, with TRBD2 as a possible D gene (7 bases). This CDR3 has 14 residues. Between the trimmed V and J ends, which lost 4 bases and 5 bases, there was a span of 16 bases. Germline V gene data show CDR1 as SGHRS and CDR2 as YFSETQ. The CDR3 region has the DNA TGCGCCAGCAGCCCTAGGGGGGGAGGGAACGAGCAGTACTTC. As protein: CASSPRGGGNEQYF.